Below, 20 T cell receptor beta chains from the same sample are listed, as sequenced in a study of cytomegalovirus exposure and HLA in healthy donors. Clones were sequenced by immunoSEQ multiplex PCR, and TCRdb holds only the in-frame ones, with some missing. The table records approximately 260,000 clones, 80% to 90% of them present only once. The sample comprised PBMCs. Receptors originate from a woman aged 18-35 years in good health and CMV-seronegative.

This clone showed up just a few times. V usage is TRBV9 and J usage is TRBJ2-7, with D maybe TRBD1 (5 bases). There are 13 residues in the CDR3. The V gene's germline CDR1 is SGDLS and CDR2 YYNGEE. Trimming left V 5 bases short and J 5 bases short, with 14 bases between. The CDR3 bases are TGTGCCAGCAGTACCAGGGTGGTCGACGAGCAGTACTTC. It specifies CASSTRVVDEQYF.

The CDR3 reads CASSLGTDNSPLHF. The CDR3 DNA is TGTGCCAGCAGTTTAGGGACAGATAATTCACCCCTCCACTTT. The rearrangement uses TRBV27 and TRBJ1-6; 7 nucleotides agree with TRBD1. With 2 bases clipped from V and 5 bases from J, the junction kept 0 bases outside the gene matches. Germline V gives CDR1 MNHEY, CDR2 SMNVEV (reference sequence). The CDR3 is 14 amino acids.

The chain couples TRBV30 to TRBJ1-1, with D maybe TRBD1 (5 bases). CDR3 size: 13 residues. V was pared by 5 bases and J by 6 bases, with 16 bases between. Germline V gene lookup returns CDR1 GTSNPN and CDR2 SVGIG (reference sequence). The DNA for the CDR3 is TGTGCCTGGGCTCAAGGGGTTCGGCCTGAAGCTTTCTTT. Translating it yields CAWAQGVRPEAFF.

By frequency in the sample, this clone is medium-sized (0.01 to 0.1%). V gene TRBV7-9 combines with J gene TRBJ2-5; the match to TRBD2 covers 11 bases. CDR1 is SEHNR, CDR2 FQNEAQ, per germline (reference sequence). V lost 5 bases, J lost 2 bases, and 1 base stayed unmatched. CDR3 size: 14 residues. The CDR3 protein is CASSRTSGQETQYF. CDR3 nucleotide sequence: TGTGCCAGCAGCCGGACTAGCGGGCAAGAGACCCAGTACTTC.

This rearrangement joins TRBV2 to TRBJ2-7; 7 bases fit TRBD1. V was clipped by 7 bases and J by 1 base; unmatched bases: 7. The CDR3 is 14 residues long. Per germline, CDR1 SNHLY and CDR2 FYNNEI. As DNA, the CDR3 is TGTGCCAGCACCCCCGGACAGGCGTCCTACGAGCAGTACTTC. As protein: CASTPGQASYEQYF.

The J gene is TRBJ1-2, the V gene TRBV27, with TRBD1 matching over 8 bases. CDR3 length equals 18 residues. Germline V gene sequence: CDR1 MNHEY, CDR2 SMNVEV (reference sequence). The trim removed 7 bases at V and 2 bases at J, leaving 18 bases unmatched. The CDR3 is CASTFLAGGARRNYGYTF. The CDR3 nucleotides read TGTGCCAGCACTTTTCTCGCAGGGGGCGCCCGGCGGAACTATGGCTACACCTTC.

This chain links TRBV5-1 with TRBJ1-4, with a tentative D call TRBD1 (6 bases). The CDR3 length is 14 residues. The V and J ends lost 4 bases and 9 bases respectively, with 16 bases between them. CDR1 and CDR2 from the germline V gene are SGHRS and YFSETQ. The DNA for the CDR3 is TGCGCCAGCAGCCCTTCGGGACAAATAAAAAAACTGTTTTTT. Its translation is CASSPSGQIKKLFF.

This clone appeared once. V usage is TRBV29-1 and J usage is TRBJ1-2, with a tentative D call TRBD1 (6 bases). CDR3 size: 11 residues. Trimming left V 6 bases short and J 8 bases short, with 13 bases between. Germline V lookup: CDR1 SQVTM, CDR2 ANQGSEA. The CDR3: CSVWGQGGYTF. CDR3 DNA: TGCAGCGTATGGGGTCAGGGGGGCTACACCTTC.

V usage is TRBV11-3 and J usage is TRBJ2-3; D is possibly TRBD1 (6 bases). The CDR3 extends over 14 amino acids. Germline-derived CDR1 and CDR2 are SGHNT and YENEEA. Between the trimmed V and J ends, which lost 5 bases and 6 bases, there was a span of 15 bases. The CDR3 loop is CASSPTRQGDTQYF. The CDR3 coding sequence is TGTGCCAGCAGCCCCACGCGTCAGGGGGATACGCAGTATTTT.

The chain couples TRBV7-9 to TRBJ1-4; 8 bases line up with TRBD1. The CDR3 is 15 amino acids. V lost 3 bases, J lost 13 bases, and 13 bases stayed unmatched. CDR1 and CDR2 (germline): SEHNR, FQNEAQ (reference sequence). CDR3 region: CASSFVSGGPVALFF. The DNA of the CDR3 is TGTGCCAGCAGCTTTGTGTCAGGGGGCCCGGTAGCACTGTTTTTT.

The chain uses TRBV11-2 and TRBJ1-2; 10 positions match TRBD1. The CDR3 totals 17 residues. The V gene's germline CDR1 is SGHAT and CDR2 FQNNGV. Trimming cost V 0 bases and J 5 bases; bases outside gene matches: 9. The CDR3 DNA is TGTGCCAGCAGCTTAGAGGGGGACGGGACAGGGGATTATGGCTACACCTTC. Translated: CASSLEGDGTGDYGYTF.

The V call is TRBV5-1, the J call TRBJ1-6; 7 bases match TRBD1. Germline V gene lookup returns CDR1 SGHRS and CDR2 YFSETQ. Trimming cost V 2 bases and J 1 base; bases outside gene matches: 6. This CDR3 region has 17 residues. The CDR3 protein is CASSLGQGDSYNSPLHF. The CDR3 coding sequence is TGCGCCAGCAGCTTAGGGCAGGGGGATTCCTATAATTCACCCCTCCACTTT.

This chain uses TRBV19 with TRBJ2-1, with D uncertain. CDR1 LNHDA and CDR2 SQIVND come from the germline V gene (reference sequence). The CDR3 is made up of 14 amino acids. V lost 6 bases to trimming and J lost 0 bases, with 9 bases between them. CDR3 amino acids: CASRDLVSYNEQFF. CDR3 in DNA: TGTGCCAGTAGGGATCTAGTCTCCTACAATGAGCAGTTCTTC.

The chain has TRBV6-6 and TRBJ1-2, with 7 bases lining up with TRBD1. Germline V gene data show CDR1 as MNHNY and CDR2 as SVGAGI (reference sequence). J gave up 6 bases and V 3 bases, and 7 bases lay outside the gene matches. The CDR3 length is 14 residues. The CDR3 loop reads CASSYRDRTNGYTF. As DNA, the CDR3 is TGTGCCAGCAGTTATCGGGACAGAACTAATGGCTACACCTTC.

The rearrangement joins TRBV9 to TRBJ1-5; unclear D gene. The CDR3 is made up of 13 amino acids. V dropped 0 bases and J dropped 7 bases, with 8 bases sitting between them. The germline CDR1 and CDR2 sequences are SGDLS and YYNGEE. The CDR3 reads CASSVEEGQPQHF. As DNA, the CDR3 is TGTGCCAGCAGCGTAGAGGAGGGACAGCCCCAGCATTTT.

This rearrangement joins TRBV7-6 to TRBJ1-4, with 8 bases fitting TRBD1. The CDR3 covers 15 residues. Germline values: CDR1 SGHVS, CDR2 FNYEAQ. Losses at the gene ends were 4 bases for V and 7 bases for J; bases not matched to a gene: 8. The CDR3 here is CASSSRQGSGEKLFF. In nucleotides, the CDR3 is TGTGCCAGCAGCTCACGACAGGGGTCGGGTGAAAAACTGTTTTTT. The whole variable domain, remainder taken from reference TRBV7-6 and TRBJ1-4, is GAGVSQSPRYKVTKRGQDVALRCDPISGHVSLYWYRQALGQGPEFLTYFNYEAQQDKSGLPNDRFSAERPEGSISTLTIQRTEQRDSAMYRCASSSRQGSGEKLFFGSGTQLSVL.

The J gene is TRBJ1-6, the V gene TRBV2; D perhaps matches TRBD1 (5 bases). The V gene's germline CDR1 is SNHLY and CDR2 FYNNEI. The CDR3 is 17 amino acids. The V and J ends lost 1 base and 2 bases respectively, with 12 bases between them. The CDR3 spells CASSEGGWGAYNSPLHF. The DNA for the CDR3 is TGTGCCAGCAGTGAAGGCGGTTGGGGGGCCTATAATTCACCCCTCCACTTT. Together with reference TRBV2 and TRBJ1-6, the CDR3 gives the full variable domain: EPEVTQTPSHQVTQMGQEVILRCVPISNHLYFYWYRQILGQKVEFLVSFYNNEISEKSEIFDDQFSVERPDGSNFTLKIRSTKLEDSAMYFCASSEGGWGAYNSPLHFGNGTRLTVT.

This CDR3 is CASSPGQGVDTGELFF. The CDR3 DNA follows: TGTGCCAGCTCACCCGGACAGGGGGTGGACACCGGGGAGCTGTTTTTT. This sequence joins TRBV18 and TRBJ2-2; TRBD1 aligns across 10 bases. CDR1 KGHSH and CDR2 LQKENI come from the germline V gene. V gave up 3 bases and J gave up 3 bases; unmatched junction bases: 4. CDR3 length: 16 amino acids. Full variable domain (rest looked up from reference TRBV18 and TRBJ2-2): NAGVMQNPRHLVRRRGQEARLRCSPMKGHSHVYWYRQLPEEGLKFMVYLQKENIIDESGMPKERFSAEFPKEGPSILRIQQVVRGDSAAYFCASSPGQGVDTGELFFGEGSRLTVL.

The rearrangement uses TRBV27 and TRBJ2-3, with 11 positions matching TRBD2. CDR1 and CDR2 from the germline V gene are MNHEY and SMNVEV (reference sequence). The CDR3 has 16 amino acids. V lost 4 bases and J lost 0; bases outside the gene matches: 3. Written as DNA, the CDR3 is TGTGCCAGCAGTTCCTGGACTAGCGGGAGCACAGATACGCAGTATTTT. Its protein product is CASSSWTSGSTDTQYF.

Written as DNA, the CDR3 is TGTGCCAGCACGACGGGACTTCGGAACGATGAGCAGTTCTTC. Translated, it gives CASTTGLRNDEQFF. V is TRBV7-6 and J is TRBJ2-1; a possible D gene is TRBD2 (6 bases). Germline CDR1 is SGHVS and CDR2 is FNYEAQ. CDR3 length equals 14 residues. Deletions cut 7 bases from V and 8 bases from J, with 18 bases between.